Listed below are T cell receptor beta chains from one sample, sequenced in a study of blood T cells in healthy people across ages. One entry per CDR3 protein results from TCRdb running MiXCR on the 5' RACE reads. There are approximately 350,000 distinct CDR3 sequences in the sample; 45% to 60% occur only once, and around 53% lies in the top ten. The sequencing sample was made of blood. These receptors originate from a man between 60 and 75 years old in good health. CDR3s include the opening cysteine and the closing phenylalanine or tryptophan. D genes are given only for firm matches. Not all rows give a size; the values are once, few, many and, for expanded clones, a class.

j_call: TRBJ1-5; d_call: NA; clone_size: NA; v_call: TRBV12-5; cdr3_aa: CASGPDGSRQPQHF; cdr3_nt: TGTGCTAGTGGTCCCGACGGGTCGCGGCAGCCCCAGCATTTT
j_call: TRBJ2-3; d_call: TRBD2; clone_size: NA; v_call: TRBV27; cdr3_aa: CASSLWTSPSTDTQYF; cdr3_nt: TGTGCCAGCAGTTTATGGACTAGCCCGAGCACAGATACGCAGTATTTT
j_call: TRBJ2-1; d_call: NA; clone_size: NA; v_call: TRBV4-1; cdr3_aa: CASSQVDLFSYNEQFF; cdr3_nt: TGCGCCAGCAGCCAAGTGGATCTCTTCTCCTACAATGAGCAGTTCTTC
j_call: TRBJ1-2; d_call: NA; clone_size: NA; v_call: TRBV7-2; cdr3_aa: CASSSPAEGRYTF; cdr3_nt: TGTGCCAGCAGCTCCCCCGCGGAGGGTCGCTACACCTTC
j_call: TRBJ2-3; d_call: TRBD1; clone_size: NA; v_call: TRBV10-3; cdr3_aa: CAISRQGAGTDTQYF; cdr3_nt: TGTGCCATCAGCAGACAGGGGGCTGGCACAGATACGCAGTATTTT
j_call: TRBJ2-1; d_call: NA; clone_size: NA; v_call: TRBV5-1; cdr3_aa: CASSLNGNGDEQFF; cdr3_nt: TGCGCCAGCAGCTTGAATGGGAACGGGGATGAGCAGTTCTTC
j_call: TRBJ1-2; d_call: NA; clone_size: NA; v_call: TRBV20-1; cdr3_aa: CSARAPVSGNYGYTF; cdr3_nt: TGCAGTGCTAGAGCCCCTGTGTCGGGCAACTATGGCTACACCTTC
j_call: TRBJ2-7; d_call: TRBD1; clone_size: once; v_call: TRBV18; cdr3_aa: CASSSQPGQGDKQQYF; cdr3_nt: TGTGCCAGCTCATCCCAACCGGGACAGGGGGACAAGCAGCAGTACTTC
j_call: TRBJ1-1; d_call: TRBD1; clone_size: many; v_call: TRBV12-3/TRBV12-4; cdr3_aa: CASRPRQGRTEAFF; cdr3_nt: TGTGCCAGCAGACCCAGACAGGGGAGGACTGAAGCTTTCTTT
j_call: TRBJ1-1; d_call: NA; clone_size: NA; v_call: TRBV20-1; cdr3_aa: CSARGWAEAFF; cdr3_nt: TGCAGTGCCCGGGGCTGGGCTGAAGCTTTCTTT
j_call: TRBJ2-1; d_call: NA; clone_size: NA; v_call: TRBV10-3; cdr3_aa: CAIGLGDNEQFF; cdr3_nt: TGTGCCATCGGGCTAGGTGATAATGAGCAGTTCTTC
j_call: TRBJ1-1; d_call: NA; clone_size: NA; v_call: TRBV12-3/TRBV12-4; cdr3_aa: CASSVRGGWAEAFF; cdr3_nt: TGTGCCAGCAGTGTCAGGGGTGGATGGGCTGAAGCTTTCTTT
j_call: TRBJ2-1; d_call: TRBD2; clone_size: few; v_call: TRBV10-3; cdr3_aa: CAISEWGLEDNEQFF; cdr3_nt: TGTGCCATCAGTGAGTGGGGACTAGAGGACAATGAGCAGTTCTTC
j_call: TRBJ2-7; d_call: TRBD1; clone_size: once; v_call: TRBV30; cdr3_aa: CACCRGQSYEQYF; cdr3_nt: TGTGCCTGTTGCAGGGGGCAATCCTACGAGCAGTACTTC
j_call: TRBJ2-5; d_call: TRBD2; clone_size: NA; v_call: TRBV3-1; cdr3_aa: CASSQSSGKQETQYF; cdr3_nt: TGTGCCAGCAGCCAATCTAGCGGCAAGCAAGAGACCCAGTACTTC
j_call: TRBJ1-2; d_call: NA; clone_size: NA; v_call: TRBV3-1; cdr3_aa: CASSQRLYGYTF; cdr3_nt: TGTGCCAGCAGCCAAAGGCTCTATGGCTACACCTTC
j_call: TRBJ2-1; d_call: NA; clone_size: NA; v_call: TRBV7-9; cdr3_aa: CASGRDLIYNEQFF; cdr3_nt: TGTGCCAGCGGCCGGGACTTGATCTACAATGAGCAGTTCTTC
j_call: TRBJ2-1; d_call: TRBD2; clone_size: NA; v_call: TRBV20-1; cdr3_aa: CSAMSSSGVWGVYNEQFF; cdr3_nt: TGCAGTGCTATGAGCTCTAGCGGGGTCTGGGGAGTATACAATGAGCAGTTCTTC
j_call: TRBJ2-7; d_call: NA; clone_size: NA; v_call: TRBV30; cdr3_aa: CAWSVGTGPKQYF; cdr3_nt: TGTGCCTGGAGTGTGGGAACAGGGCCTAAGCAGTACTTC
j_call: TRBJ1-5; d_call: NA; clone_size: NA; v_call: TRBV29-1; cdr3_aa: CSVAGGASQPQHF; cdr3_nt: TGCAGCGTTGCCGGGGGGGCAAGTCAGCCCCAGCATTTT
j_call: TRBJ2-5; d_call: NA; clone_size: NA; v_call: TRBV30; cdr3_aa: CAWAKGQYQETQYF; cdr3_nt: TGTGCCTGGGCAAAAGGACAGTACCAAGAGACCCAGTACTTC
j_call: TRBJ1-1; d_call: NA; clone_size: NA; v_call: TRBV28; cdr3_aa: CASSFRGTKTEAFF; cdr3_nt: TGTGCCAGCAGTTTCAGGGGAACCAAGACTGAAGCTTTCTTT